What follows describes a single T cell receptor (beta chain). This sample stems from a study of blood T cell repertoires in COVID-19. At the level of the study: Italy, Spain and the United States were the sources of the convalescent and acute COVID-19 samples. The cDNA or gDNA used as material had been derived from T cells, B-cell-depleted T cells, or PBMCs.

Germline CDR1 reads MNHNY; CDR2 reads SVGAGI (reference sequence). V was cut by 7 bases and J by 2 bases, with 18 bases left in between. This CDR3 spans 15 amino acids. In the original processing: Counts of nucleated cells, estimated from reference gene primer amplification, were obtained. Clones were read by immunoSEQ multiplex PCR, and TCRdb kept only the in-frame ones, dropping some. The V and J calls and clone size are taken from that table; D and trimming were inferred from the DNA. The table shows some 250,000 clones, with approximately 81% occurring only once. The sample taken for sequencing was peripheral blood. The chain joins TRBV6-6 to TRBJ2-7, with D possibly matching TRBD1 (6 bases). The sequence came from a man aged 60 to 75 with acute or convalescent COVID-19. The CDR3 reads CASNDRSLFTYEQYF. The CDR3 region has the DNA TGTGCCAGCAACGACAGGTCCCTTTTTACCTACGAGCAGTACTTC.